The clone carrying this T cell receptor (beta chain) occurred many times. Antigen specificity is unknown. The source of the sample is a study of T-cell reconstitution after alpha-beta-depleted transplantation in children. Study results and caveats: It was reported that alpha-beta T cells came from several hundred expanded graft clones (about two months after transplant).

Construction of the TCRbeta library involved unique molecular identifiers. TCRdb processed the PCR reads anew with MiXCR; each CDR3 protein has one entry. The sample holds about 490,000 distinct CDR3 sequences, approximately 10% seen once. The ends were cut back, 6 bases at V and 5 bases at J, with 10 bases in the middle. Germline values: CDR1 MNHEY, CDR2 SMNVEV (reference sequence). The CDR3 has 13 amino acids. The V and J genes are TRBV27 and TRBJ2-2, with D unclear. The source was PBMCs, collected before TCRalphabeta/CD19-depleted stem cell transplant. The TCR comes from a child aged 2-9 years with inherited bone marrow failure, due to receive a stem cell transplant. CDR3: CASSRLATGELFF. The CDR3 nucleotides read TGTGCCAGCAGCCGACTCGCTACCGGGGAGCTGTTTTTT.